This T cell receptor beta chain was retrieved from a study of lymphopenia after photon versus proton radiotherapy. The length of the CDR3 is 14 residues. The germline V gene encodes CDR1 SNHLY and CDR2 FYNNEI. V lost 5 bases and J lost 0; bases outside the gene matches: 3. Sequenced by immunoSEQ multiplex PCR; TCRdb stores in-frame clones only, minus some. The table lists about 45,000 clones, 85% of them singletons, with over 2% in the top ten. This clonotype originated in a man aged 40-49 years with gastric cancer. The specimen was peripheral blood, collected from a patient treated with photon-based radiotherapy. The rearrangement uses TRBV2 and TRBJ2-5; 7 bases align to TRBD1. CDR3 coding DNA: TGTGCCAGCAGTCGGGACAGAAACCAAGAGACCCAGTACTTC. It is translated as CASSRDRNQETQYF.